The 8 T cell receptor beta chains listed next were all sequenced from one sample in a study of siplizumab effects on memory and regulatory T cells. The method was immunoSEQ multiplex PCR; TCRdb's version includes in-frame clones alone and lacks a portion of them. The sample yields some 100,000 clones, 93% seen once. The material sequenced was CD8+ T cells sorted from blood. Receptor source: a human donor in good health.

This clone was seen a single time. V is TRBV7-9 and J is TRBJ1-2; the D is unclear. The CDR3 consists of 14 residues. Per the germline V gene, CDR1 is SEHNR and CDR2 is FQNEAQ (reference sequence). Trimming took 5 bases from V and 7 from J, leaving 17 bases between them. CDR3 bases: TGTGCCAGCAGCCCCGGGCAGCTTCTCTCTGGCTACACCTTC. Translation gives CASSPGQLLSGYTF.

CDR3 bases: TGTGCCAGCAGTGACAGGGAGGCCTACAATGAGCAGTTCTTC. Encoded protein: CASSDREAYNEQFF. The chain couples TRBV4-2 to TRBJ2-1, with D possibly TRBD1 on 7 matching bases. This CDR3 is 14 amino acids long. Germline CDR1 and CDR2: LGHNA and YNFKEQ. V was trimmed by 6 bases and J by 2 bases, leaving 11 bases between them.

J is TRBJ2-7 and V is TRBV7-9; D gene ambiguous. CDR1 and CDR2 from the germline V gene are SEHNR and FQNEAQ (reference sequence). V shed 11 bases and J shed 2 bases, with 13 bases lying between them. CDR3 length: 12 amino acids. The CDR3 nucleotides are TGTGCCGCGGCCACCCGTGCCTACGAGCAGTACTTC. Translated, it gives CAAATRAYEQYF.

This clone was detected once. This chain uses TRBV9 with TRBJ2-3; perhaps TRBD1 as D (6 bases). CDR3 length equals 15 residues. The V end lost 5 bases, the J end lost 3 bases, and 16 bases lay between the germline ends. CDR1 is SGDLS, CDR2 YYNGEE, per germline. The CDR3 protein is CASSAGVLWTDTQYF. Here the CDR3 DNA reads TGTGCCAGCAGTGCAGGGGTTTTATGGACAGATACGCAGTATTTT.

This chain links TRBV21-1 with TRBJ1-5; TRBD1 is the table's D call, not checked against the DNA. TRBV21-1 is tagged as a pseudogene. The CDR3 runs to 16 residues. The DNA of the CDR3 is TGTGCCAGCAGCAAAGAAGTGGGCCAGCTCAATCAGCCCCAGCATTTT. Encoded protein: CASSKEVGQLNQPQHF.

The chain combines TRBV7-6 with TRBJ2-2; 8 nucleotides agree with TRBD1. CDR1 is SGHVS and CDR2 is FNYEAQ in the germline V gene. CDR3 size: 16 residues. Trimming cost V 2 bases and J 4 bases; bases outside gene matches: 6. This chain's CDR3 is CASSLQAGGFTGELFF. The CDR3 DNA sequence: TGTGCCAGCAGCTTACAGGCAGGGGGCTTCACCGGGGAGCTGTTTTTT.

CDR3 in DNA: TGTGCCAGCAGTGCAGGTCCCCTCTACACCAACACTGAAGCTTTCTTT. Its translation is CASSAGPLYTNTEAFF. The chain uses TRBV27 and TRBJ1-1; D gene unclear. The V and J ends lost 5 bases and 2 bases respectively, with 18 bases between them. The CDR3 sequence is 16 residues long. CDR1 is MNHEY, CDR2 SMNVEV, per germline (reference sequence).

CDR3 protein: CANRPGQRRDSYEQYF. CDR3 sequence (DNA): TGTGCCAACCGCCCGGGACAGCGAAGGGACTCCTACGAGCAGTACTTC. The chain carries TRBV21-1 and TRBJ2-7; the table gives TRBD1 as D, unverified against the DNA. TRBV21-1 is assigned pseudogene status. The CDR3 totals 16 residues.